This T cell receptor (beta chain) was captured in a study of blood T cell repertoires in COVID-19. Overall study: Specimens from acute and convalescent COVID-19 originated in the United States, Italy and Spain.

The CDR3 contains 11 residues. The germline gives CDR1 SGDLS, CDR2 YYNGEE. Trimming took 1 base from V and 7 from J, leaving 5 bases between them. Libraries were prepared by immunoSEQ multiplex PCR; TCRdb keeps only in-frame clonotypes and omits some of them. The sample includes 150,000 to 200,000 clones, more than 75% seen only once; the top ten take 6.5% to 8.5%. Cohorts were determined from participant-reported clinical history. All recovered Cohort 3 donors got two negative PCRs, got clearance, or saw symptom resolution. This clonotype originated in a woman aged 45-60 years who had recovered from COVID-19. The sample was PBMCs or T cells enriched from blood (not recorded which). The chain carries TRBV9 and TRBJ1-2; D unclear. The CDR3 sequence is CASSVPSGYTF. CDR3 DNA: TGTGCCAGCAGCGTACCCTCTGGCTACACCTTC.